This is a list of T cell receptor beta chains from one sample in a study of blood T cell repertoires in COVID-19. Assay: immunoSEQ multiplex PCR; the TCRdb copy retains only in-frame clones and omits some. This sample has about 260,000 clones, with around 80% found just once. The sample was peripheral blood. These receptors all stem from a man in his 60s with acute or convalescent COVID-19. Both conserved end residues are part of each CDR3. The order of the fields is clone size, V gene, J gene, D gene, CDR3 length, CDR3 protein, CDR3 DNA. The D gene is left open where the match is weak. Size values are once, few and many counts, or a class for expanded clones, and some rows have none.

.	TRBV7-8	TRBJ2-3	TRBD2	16	CASSSRTSGSTDTQYF	TGTGCCAGCAGCTCTCGGACTAGCGGGAGTACAGATACGCAGTATTTT
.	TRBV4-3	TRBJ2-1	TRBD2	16	CASSQVASGGYNEQFF	TGCGCCAGCAGCCAAGTGGCAAGCGGGGGATACAATGAGCAGTTCTTC
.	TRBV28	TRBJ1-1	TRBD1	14	CASSGQGGGTEAFF	TGTGCCAGCAGTGGACAGGGCGGGGGCACTGAAGCTTTCTTT
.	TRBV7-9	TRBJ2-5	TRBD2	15	CASSFSAREEETQYF	TGTGCCAGCAGCTTTTCTGCACGGGAGGAGGAGACCCAGTACTTC
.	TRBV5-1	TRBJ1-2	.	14	CASSLQGGEAGYTF	TGCGCCAGCAGCTTGCAGGGCGGGGAGGCTGGCTACACCTTC
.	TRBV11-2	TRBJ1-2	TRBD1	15	CASSARDRGGVGYTF	TGTGCCAGCAGCGCCAGGGACAGGGGAGGCGTTGGCTACACCTTC
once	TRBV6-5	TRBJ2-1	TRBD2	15	CASSFAGGRYNEQFF	TGTGCCAGCAGCTTCGCCGGCGGGAGGTACAATGAGCAGTTCTTC
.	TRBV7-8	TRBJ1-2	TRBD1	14	CASSWDSGPYGYTF	TGTGCCAGCAGCTGGGACAGCGGGCCCTATGGCTACACCTTC
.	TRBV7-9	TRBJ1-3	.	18	CASSSGFIGQGSGNTIYF	TGTGCCAGCAGCTCCGGTTTTATAGGTCAGGGAAGTGGAAACACCATATATTTT
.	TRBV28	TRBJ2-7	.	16	CASSFSASANSYEQYF	TGTGCCAGCAGTTTCTCGGCTAGCGCCAACTCCTACGAGCAGTACTTC
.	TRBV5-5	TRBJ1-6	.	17	CASSLGPRSLANSPLHF	TGTGCCAGCAGCTTGGGGCCCCGATCCCTAGCAAATTCACCCCTCCACTTT
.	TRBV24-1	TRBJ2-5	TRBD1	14	CATSETGGSETQYF	TGTGCCACCAGTGAGACAGGGGGATCGGAGACCCAGTACTTC
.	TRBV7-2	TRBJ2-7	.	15	CASSFGLAPHYEQYF	TGTGCCAGCAGCTTCGGCTTAGCGCCTCACTACGAGCAGTACTTC
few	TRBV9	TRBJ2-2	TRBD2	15	CASSGRTSSAGELFF	TGTGCCAGCAGCGGTAGGACTAGCTCGGCCGGGGAGCTGTTTTTT
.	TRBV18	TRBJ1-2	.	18	CASSPRTSRDGGIYGYTF	TGTGCCAGCTCACCACGGACTTCCCGGGACGGGGGGATCTATGGCTACACCTTC
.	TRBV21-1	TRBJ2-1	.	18	CASSKRQRVKSSYNEQFF	TGTGCCAGCAGCAAAAGACAGCGGGTCAAAAGCTCCTACAATGAGCAGTTCTTC
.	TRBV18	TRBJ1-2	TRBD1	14	CASSPDRGNYGYTF	TGTGCCAGCTCACCGGACAGGGGTAACTATGGCTACACCTTC
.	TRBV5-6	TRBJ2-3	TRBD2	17	CASSSNGLAGSTDTQYF	TGTGCCAGCAGCTCAAACGGACTAGCGGGGAGCACAGATACGCAGTATTTT
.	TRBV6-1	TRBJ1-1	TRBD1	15	CASSSGQGLNTEAFF	TGTGCCAGCAGTTCGGGACAGGGATTGAACACTGAAGCTTTCTTT
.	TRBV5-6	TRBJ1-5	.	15	CASSLSAAKNQPQHF	TGTGCCAGCAGCTTGTCTGCGGCAAAAAATCAGCCCCAGCATTTT
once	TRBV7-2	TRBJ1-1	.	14	CASSLAGPGGEAFF	TGTGCCAGCAGCTTAGCGGGCCCCGGGGGGGAAGCTTTCTTT
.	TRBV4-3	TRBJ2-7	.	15	CASSQDRGQTYEQYF	TGCGCCAGCAGCCAAGATCGAGGGCAGACCTACGAGCAGTACTTC
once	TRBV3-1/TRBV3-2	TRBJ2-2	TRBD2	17	CASSQGLAGAGTGELFF	TGTGCCAGCAGCCAAGGACTAGCGGGAGCCGGGACCGGGGAGCTGTTTTTT
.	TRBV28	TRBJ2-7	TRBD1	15	CASGSSGGASYEQYF	TGTGCCAGCGGATCCTCAGGGGGCGCGTCCTACGAGCAGTACTTC
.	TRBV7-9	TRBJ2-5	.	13	CASSLAGGETQYF	TGTGCCAGCAGCTTAGCAGGGGGAGAGACCCAGTACTTC
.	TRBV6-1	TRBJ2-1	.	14	CASSAMSGYNEQFF	TGTGCCAGCAGTGCTATGTCTGGTTACAATGAGCAGTTCTTC
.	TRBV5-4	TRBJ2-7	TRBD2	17	CASTGGVRGPSSYEQYF	TGTGCCAGCACCGGGGGGGTCCGGGGCCCTAGCTCCTACGAGCAGTACTTC
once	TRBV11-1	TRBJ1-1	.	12	CASSFLNTEAFF	TGTGCCAGCAGCTTCTTGAACACTGAAGCTTTCTTT
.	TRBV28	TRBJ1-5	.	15	CASSFGDRSNQPQHF	TGTGCCAGCAGTTTCGGTGACAGAAGCAATCAGCCCCAGCATTTT
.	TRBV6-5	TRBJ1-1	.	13	CASAAGLVPEAFF	TGTGCCAGCGCGGCAGGGTTGGTCCCTGAAGCTTTCTTT
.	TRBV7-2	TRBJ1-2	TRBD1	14	CASSFTGTGVGYTF	TGTGCCAGCAGCTTTACGGGGACAGGGGTTGGCTACACCTTC
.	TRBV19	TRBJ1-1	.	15	CASSIVHTQNTEAFF	TGTGCCAGTAGTATAGTTCACACCCAGAACACTGAAGCTTTCTTT
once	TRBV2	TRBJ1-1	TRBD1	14	CASRGQGLNTEAFF	TGTGCCAGCAGGGGACAGGGACTGAACACTGAAGCTTTCTTT
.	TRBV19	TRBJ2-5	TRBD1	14	CASKKTGEDKTQYF	TGTGCCAGTAAGAAGACAGGGGAGGATAAGACCCAGTACTTC
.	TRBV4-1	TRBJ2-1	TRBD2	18	CASSQAARVAGAHEEQFF	TGCGCCAGCAGCCAAGCGGCACGTGTTGCGGGAGCGCATGAGGAGCAGTTCTTC
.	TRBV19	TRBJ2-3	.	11	CASSIGYTQYF	TGTGCCAGTAGTATTGGCTATACGCAGTATTTT
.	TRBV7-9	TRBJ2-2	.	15	CASSFIQGKTGELFF	TGTGCCAGCAGCTTTATACAGGGTAAAACCGGGGAGCTGTTTTTT
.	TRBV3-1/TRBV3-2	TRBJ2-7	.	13	CASSQGSLDEQYF	TGTGCCAGCAGCCAGGGCTCACTCGACGAGCAGTACTTC
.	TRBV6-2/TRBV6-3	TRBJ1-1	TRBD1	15	CASSGTGPMNTEAFF	TGTGCCAGCAGCGGGACAGGGCCCATGAACACTGAAGCTTTCTTT
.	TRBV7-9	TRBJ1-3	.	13	CASRGGSGNTIYF	TGTGCCAGCAGAGGGGGTTCTGGAAACACCATATATTTT
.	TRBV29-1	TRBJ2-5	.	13	CSVHRDYQETQYF	TGCAGCGTCCACCGGGACTACCAAGAGACCCAGTACTTC
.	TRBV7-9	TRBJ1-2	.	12	CASSLDWDGYTF	TGTGCCAGCAGCTTGGACTGGGATGGCTACACCTTC
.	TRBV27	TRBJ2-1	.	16	CASSFFGQGGHNEQFF	TGTGCCAGCAGTTTCTTCGGACAGGGAGGGCACAATGAGCAGTTCTTC
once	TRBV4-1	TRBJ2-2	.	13	CASSQLATGELFF	TGCGCCAGCAGCCAATTAGCCACCGGGGAGCTGTTTTTT
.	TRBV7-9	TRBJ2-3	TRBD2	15	CASRLPGLAGDTQYF	TGTGCCAGCAGATTACCGGGACTAGCGGGAGATACGCAGTATTTT
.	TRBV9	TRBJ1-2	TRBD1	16	CASSVGVGQGRRGYTF	TGTGCCAGCAGCGTAGGGGTGGGACAGGGCCGGCGAGGCTACACCTTC
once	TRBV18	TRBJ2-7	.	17	CASSLTIPRTGTYEQYF	TGTGCCAGCTCCCTCACTATACCCAGGACGGGGACCTACGAGCAGTACTTC
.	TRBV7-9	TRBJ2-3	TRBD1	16	CASSLATGGLADTQYF	TGTGCCAGCAGCCTAGCGACAGGGGGCCTCGCAGATACGCAGTATTTT
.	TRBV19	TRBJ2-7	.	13	CASSIESSYEQYF	TGTGCCAGTAGTATAGAGAGCTCCTACGAGCAGTACTTC
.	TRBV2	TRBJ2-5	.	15	CASRRQGGQGETQYF	TGTGCCAGCAGAAGGCAGGGGGGACAAGGAGAGACCCAGTACTTC
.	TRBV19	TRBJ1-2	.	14	CASSWDNAYYGYTF	TGTGCCAGTAGTTGGGACAACGCGTACTATGGCTACACCTTC
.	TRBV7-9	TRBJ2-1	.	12	CASSPVYNEQFF	TGTGCCAGCAGCCCAGTGTACAATGAGCAGTTCTTC
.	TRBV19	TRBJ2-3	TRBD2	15	CASSIEREGTDTQYF	TGTGCCAGTAGTATTGAGCGGGAAGGCACAGATACGCAGTATTTT
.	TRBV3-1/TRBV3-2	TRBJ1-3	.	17	CASSRRAGPKIRNTIYF	TGTGCCAGCAGCCGACGAGCGGGACCTAAAATAAGGAACACCATATATTTT
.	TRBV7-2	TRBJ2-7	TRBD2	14	CASSVTGGPGEQYF	TGTGCCAGCAGCGTGACGGGGGGGCCGGGGGAGCAGTACTTC
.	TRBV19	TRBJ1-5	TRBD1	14	CASSTGTGYQPQHF	TGTGCCAGTAGTACCGGGACAGGTTATCAGCCCCAGCATTTT
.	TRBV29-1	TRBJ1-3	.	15	CSVSTLTFSGNTIYF	TGCAGCGTCTCCACTCTTACCTTCTCTGGAAACACCATATATTTT
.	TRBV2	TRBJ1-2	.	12	CASSLSRLGYTF	TGTGCCAGCAGTTTAAGCAGGCTAGGCTACACCTTC
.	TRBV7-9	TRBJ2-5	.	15	CASSIGSSKSTTQYF	TGTGCCAGCAGCATTGGCTCTAGCAAGTCTACGACCCAGTACTTC
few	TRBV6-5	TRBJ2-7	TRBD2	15	CASNVVGGAMAEQYF	TGTGCCAGCAATGTCGTCGGGGGGGCCATGGCCGAGCAGTACTTC